The clone carrying this T cell receptor beta chain was seen repeatedly, ten times or more. What it binds is not known. The data were taken from a study of human T cells and chemical hapten exposure. Turning to the study itself: Sensitization applied 2% DPC to roughly 2 cm by roughly 2 cm of upper inner arm skin.

Study conclusions and caveats: Large CDR3 similarity clusters arose significantly more often from expanded TCRs than from controls.

Separate cDNA molecules received unique molecular identifiers, which the library attached to them. TCRdb independently ran MiXCR on the RACE reads; one entry per CDR3 protein. The data show about 140,000 distinct CDR3 sequences, with around 11% seen just once and around 1.4% held by the top ten. Stated time point: patch test 2, 6 weeks after DPC sensitization. Treatment meaning: therapeutic diphenylcyclopropenone sensitization with weekly scalp DPC. Non-pregnant alopecia patients aged 18 to 70, suitable for DPC therapy. Germline CDR1 reads SGHTA; CDR2 reads FQGNSA. The CDR3 length is 18 residues. The V gene end was trimmed by 2 bases and the J gene end by 0 bases; junction bases not matched to a gene: 7.

V is TRBV7-2 and J is TRBJ2-7; 13 bases agree with TRBD2. This TCR was sampled from a woman in her forties or fifties with alopecia areata. Some clones in this sample may be carry-over from other donors' samples. This specimen consisted of whole blood, obtained in connection with sensitization to the hapten diphenylcyclopropenone (DPC). The CDR3 here is CASSLPKTSGRSSYEQYF. CDR3 coding DNA: TGTGCCAGCAGCTTACCAAAGACTAGCGGGAGGAGCTCCTACGAGCAGTACTTC.